This T cell receptor (beta chain) was profiled in a study of shared clonotypes between healthy human individuals. V dropped 5 bases and J dropped 5 bases, with 13 bases sitting between them. The CDR3 consists of 15 residues. Germline V gene sequence: CDR1 MNHEY, CDR2 SVGAGI. Running of the assay took place at deep level. Libraries were prepared by immunoSEQ multiplex PCR; TCRdb keeps only in-frame clonotypes and omits some of them. The sample holds approximately 1,500,000 clones; approximately 97% are singletons and the top ten take roughly 1.2%. This clone was observed once. The sample consisted of naive CD4+ T cells sorted from blood. The subset here: CD45RA+ positively selected. The TCR was taken from a man aged 25 to 40 in good health. This chain links TRBV6-5 with TRBJ1-6, with D possibly TRBD1 on 6 matching bases. The CDR3 DNA follows: TGTGCCAGCAGTATAGGGGGACCGAATAATTCACCCCTCCACTTT. This codes for CASSIGGPNNSPLHF.